This is a list of T cell receptor beta chains from one sample in a study of blood T cell repertoires in COVID-19. Some clones are missing from TCRdb's copy, which holds only in-frame ones; the method was immunoSEQ multiplex PCR. The table lists under 80,000 clones, around nine tenths of them singletons. Specimen: peripheral blood. The receptors originated from a man between 65 and 85 years old with acute or convalescent COVID-19. Each CDR3 is given with its conserved first and last residue. Fields, in order: V gene, J gene, D gene, clone size, CDR3 DNA, CDR3 protein. A D gene is named only where the DNA matches it firmly. Size is stated for part of the rows, as once, few or many counts, or as a class when the clone is expanded.

>TRBV7-9|TRBJ1-2|.|.
TGTGCCAGCAGCGGAGACGGGGTAGGTGGCTACACCTTC
CASSGDGVGGYTF
>TRBV19|TRBJ2-3|.|.
TGTGCCAGTAGTATGAAGGGGAACCTCATCACAGATACGCAGTATTTT
CASSMKGNLITDTQYF
>TRBV18|TRBJ1-1|.|.
TGTGCCAGCTCACCGAGGCAGGAGGGCGGCACTGAAGCTTTCTTT
CASSPRQEGGTEAFF
>TRBV9|TRBJ2-7|.|.
TGTGCCAGCAGCCCAGGACCTCTAGCGTTGGCCTACGAGCAGTACTTC
CASSPGPLALAYEQYF
>TRBV4-2|TRBJ1-4|TRBD1|.
TGTGCCAGCAGAGCAGGGGGCGATGAAAAACTGTTTTTT
CASRAGGDEKLFF
>TRBV9|TRBJ2-1|.|.
TGTGCCAGCAGCGTCTTGGGTCGCGGTGAGCAGTTCTTC
CASSVLGRGEQFF
>TRBV18|TRBJ2-1|TRBD2|.
TGTGCCAGCTCACCCGGGGGGATCTCCTACAATGAGCAGTTCTTC
CASSPGGISYNEQFF
>TRBV2|TRBJ1-2|.|.
TGTGCCAGCAGTGGGACAGCAATTAACTATGGCTACACCTTC
CASSGTAINYGYTF
>TRBV5-1|TRBJ2-5|TRBD1|once
TGCGCCAGCAGCTTCGGCCGGGACAGACAAGAGACCCAGTACTTC
CASSFGRDRQETQYF
>TRBV5-3|TRBJ2-2|TRBD2|.
TGTGCCAGAAGTTATACTAGCGGGGGGAACACCGGGGAGCTGTTTTTT
CARSYTSGGNTGELFF
>TRBV10-2|TRBJ1-3|.|.
TGCGCCAGCGCCGAGGGCTCTGGAAACACCATATATTTT
CASAEGSGNTIYF
>TRBV7-3|TRBJ2-2|.|.
TGTGCCAGCAGCTTATCAGGGGCAGTAGGGGCCGGGGAGCTGTTTTTT
CASSLSGAVGAGELFF
>TRBV7-9|TRBJ2-5|TRBD2|.
TGTGCCAGCAGAGGACAGGGATGGACTAGCGGGGTAGTCGAGTACTTC
CASRGQGWTSGVVEYF
>TRBV5-4|TRBJ2-7|TRBD1|.
TGTGCCAGCAGCTACAACAACAGGGGCGGAGAGCAGTACTTC
CASSYNNRGGEQYF
>TRBV6-5|TRBJ1-6|.|once
TGTGCCAGCAGTTGGGGGCTGGGGACCCTCCACTTT
CASSWGLGTLHF
>TRBV19|TRBJ2-7|.|.
TGTGCCAGTAGTATTTATGGGCATACCTACGAGCAGTACTTC
CASSIYGHTYEQYF
>TRBV7-8|TRBJ2-1|TRBD2|.
TGTGCCAGCAGCTTAGCGATGACTAGCGGTTACAATGAGCAGTTCTTC
CASSLAMTSGYNEQFF
>TRBV5-4|TRBJ2-7|.|.
TGTGCCAGCAGCTTGGCCGGAGGGGAGCAGTACTTC
CASSLAGGEQYF
>TRBV5-1|TRBJ1-1|TRBD1|.
TGCGCCAGCAGCTTGGGGACAGGGACCGACTCTGAAGCTTTCTTT
CASSLGTGTDSEAFF
>TRBV19|TRBJ2-7|.|.
TGTGCCAGTAGTATAGGCAGATCCTACGAGCAGTACTTC
CASSIGRSYEQYF
>TRBV2|TRBJ1-6|.|.
TGTGCCAGCGCCGACAGCCAATATTCACCCCTCCACTTT
CASADSQYSPLHF
>TRBV19|TRBJ1-3|.|.
TGTGCCAGTAGTATAACTGACACCATATATTTT
CASSITDTIYF
>TRBV19|TRBJ1-2|.|.
TGTGCCAGTAGTGCGAACTATGGCTACACCTTC
CASSANYGYTF
>TRBV2|TRBJ2-1|TRBD1|.
TGTGCCAGCAGATCCCAAGGGGGCCTTCACATTGAGCAGTTCTTC
CASRSQGGLHIEQFF
>TRBV18|TRBJ2-5|.|.
TGTGCCAGCTCACCACCAACAGGGCAGGGATCTCGAGAGACCCAGTACTTC
CASSPPTGQGSRETQYF
>TRBV6-2/TRBV6-3|TRBJ1-1|.|.
TGTGCCAGCAGTTATCCGTCGAACACTGAAGCTTTCTTT
CASSYPSNTEAFF
>TRBV5-4|TRBJ2-5|TRBD2|.
TGTGCCAGCAGCCTTAGCGGGGGCTTCCAAGAGACCCAGTACTTC
CASSLSGGFQETQYF
>TRBV19|TRBJ1-6|.|.
TGTGCCAGTACGTCCTATAATTCACCCCTCCACTTT
CASTSYNSPLHF
>TRBV7-9|TRBJ2-7|TRBD1|.
TGTGCCAGCAGCCGCCCCGGGACAGGGACCTACGAGCAGTACTTC
CASSRPGTGTYEQYF
>TRBV30|TRBJ1-2|.|.
TGTGCCTGGTCGTCTTCCAGTGGCTATGGCTACACCTTC
CAWSSSSGYGYTF